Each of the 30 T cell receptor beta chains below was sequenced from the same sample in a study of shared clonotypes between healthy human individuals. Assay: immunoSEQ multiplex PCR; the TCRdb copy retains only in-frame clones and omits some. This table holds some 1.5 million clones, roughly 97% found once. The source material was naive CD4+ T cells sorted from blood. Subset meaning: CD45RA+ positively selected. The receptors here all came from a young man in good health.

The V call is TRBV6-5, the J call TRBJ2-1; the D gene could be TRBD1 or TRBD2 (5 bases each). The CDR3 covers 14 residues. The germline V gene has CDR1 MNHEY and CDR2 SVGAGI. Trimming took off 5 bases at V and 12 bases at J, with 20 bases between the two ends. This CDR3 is CASSDGDQPGRQFF. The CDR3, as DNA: TGTGCCAGCAGTGACGGGGACCAACCAGGAAGGCAGTTCTTC.

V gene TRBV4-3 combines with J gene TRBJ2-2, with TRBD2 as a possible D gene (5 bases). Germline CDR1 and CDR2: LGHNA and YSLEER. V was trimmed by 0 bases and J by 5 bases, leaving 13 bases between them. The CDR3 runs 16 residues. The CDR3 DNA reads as TGCGCCAGCAGCCAAGATCTACGGACTCCAACCGGGGAGCTGTTTTTT. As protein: CASSQDLRTPTGELFF.

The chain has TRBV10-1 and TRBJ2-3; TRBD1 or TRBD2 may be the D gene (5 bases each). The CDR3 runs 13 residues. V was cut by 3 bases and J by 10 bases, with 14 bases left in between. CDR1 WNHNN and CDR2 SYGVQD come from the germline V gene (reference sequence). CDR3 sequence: CASSEKTGLAQYF. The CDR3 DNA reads TGCGCCAGCAGTGAAAAAACAGGACTGGCGCAGTATTTT.

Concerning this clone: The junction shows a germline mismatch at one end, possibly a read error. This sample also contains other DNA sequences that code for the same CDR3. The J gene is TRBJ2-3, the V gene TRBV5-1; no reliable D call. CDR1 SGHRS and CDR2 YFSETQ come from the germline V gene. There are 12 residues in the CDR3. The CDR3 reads CASSAPTDTQYF. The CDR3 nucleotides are TGCGCTAGCAGCGCTCCTACGGATACGCAGTATTTT.

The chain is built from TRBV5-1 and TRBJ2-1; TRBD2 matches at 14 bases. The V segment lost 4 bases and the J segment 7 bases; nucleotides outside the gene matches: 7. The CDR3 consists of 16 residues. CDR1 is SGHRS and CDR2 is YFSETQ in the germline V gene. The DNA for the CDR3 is TGCGCCAGCAGCATCCCGACTAGCGGGAGGGGTAATGAGCAGTTCTTC. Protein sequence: CASSIPTSGRGNEQFF.

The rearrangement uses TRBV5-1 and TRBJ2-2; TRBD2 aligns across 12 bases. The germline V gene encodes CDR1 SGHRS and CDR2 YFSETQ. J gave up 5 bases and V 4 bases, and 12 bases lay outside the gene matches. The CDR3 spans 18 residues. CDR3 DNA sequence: TGCGCCAGCAGCCCCGGCGCTCTAGCGGGAGGGCCGACCGGGGAGCTGTTTTTT. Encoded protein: CASSPGALAGGPTGELFF.

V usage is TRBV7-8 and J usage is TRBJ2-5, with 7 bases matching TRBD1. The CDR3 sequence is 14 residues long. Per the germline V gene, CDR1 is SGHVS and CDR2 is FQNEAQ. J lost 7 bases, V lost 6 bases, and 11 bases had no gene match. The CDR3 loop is CASRPGQLIGTQYF. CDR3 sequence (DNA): TGTGCCAGCAGACCGGGACAGTTGATCGGGACCCAGTACTTC.

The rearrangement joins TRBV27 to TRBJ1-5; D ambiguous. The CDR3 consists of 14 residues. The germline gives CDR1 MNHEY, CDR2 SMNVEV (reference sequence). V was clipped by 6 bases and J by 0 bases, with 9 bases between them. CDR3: CASSLRSSNQPQHF. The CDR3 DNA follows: TGTGCCAGCAGCCTAAGGAGTAGCAATCAGCCCCAGCATTTT.

CDR3 DNA sequence: TGCAGCGTTACCGGGGACTACAATGAGCAGTTCTTC. Translation gives CSVTGDYNEQFF. The chain is built from TRBV29-1 and TRBJ2-1; D is perhaps TRBD2 (5 bases). V lost 5 bases and J lost 3, with 8 bases in between. Germline V CDR1 and CDR2: SQVTM, ANQGSEA. The CDR3 is 12 amino acids.

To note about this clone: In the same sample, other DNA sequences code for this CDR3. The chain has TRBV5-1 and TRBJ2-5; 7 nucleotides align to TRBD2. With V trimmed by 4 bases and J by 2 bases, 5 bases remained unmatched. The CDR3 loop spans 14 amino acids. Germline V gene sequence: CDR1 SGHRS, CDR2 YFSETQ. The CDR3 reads CASSLVGLQETQYF. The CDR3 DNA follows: TGCGCCAGCAGCCTAGTGGGACTACAAGAGACCCAGTACTTC.

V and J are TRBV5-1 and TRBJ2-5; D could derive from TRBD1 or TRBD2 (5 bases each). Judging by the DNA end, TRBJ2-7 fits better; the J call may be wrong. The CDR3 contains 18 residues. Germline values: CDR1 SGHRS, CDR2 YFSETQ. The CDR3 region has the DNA TGCGCCAGCAGCTTGTTCCCGGGGACCCTAAGGGCCTCCTACGAGCAGTACTTC. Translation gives CASSLFPGTLRASYEQYF.

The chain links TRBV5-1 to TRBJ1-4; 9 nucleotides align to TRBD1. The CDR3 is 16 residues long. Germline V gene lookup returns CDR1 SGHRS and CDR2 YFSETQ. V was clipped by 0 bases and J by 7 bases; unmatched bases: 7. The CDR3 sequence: CASSLGPGQGSEKLFF. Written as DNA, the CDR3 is TGCGCCAGCAGCTTGGGGCCGGGACAGGGTTCTGAAAAACTGTTTTTT.

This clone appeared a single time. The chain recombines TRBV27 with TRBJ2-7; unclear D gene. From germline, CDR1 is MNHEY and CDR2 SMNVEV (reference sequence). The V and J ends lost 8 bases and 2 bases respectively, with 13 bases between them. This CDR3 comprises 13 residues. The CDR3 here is CASRTYPTYEQYF. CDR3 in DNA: TGTGCCAGCCGGACCTACCCTACCTACGAGCAGTACTTC.

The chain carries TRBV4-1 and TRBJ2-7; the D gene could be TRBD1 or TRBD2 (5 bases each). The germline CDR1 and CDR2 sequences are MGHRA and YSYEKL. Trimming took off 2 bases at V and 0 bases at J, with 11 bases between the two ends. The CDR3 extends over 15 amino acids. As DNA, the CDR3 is TGCGCCAGCAGCCAAACCGGGACCGACTCCTACGAGCAGTACTTC. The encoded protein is CASSQTGTDSYEQYF.

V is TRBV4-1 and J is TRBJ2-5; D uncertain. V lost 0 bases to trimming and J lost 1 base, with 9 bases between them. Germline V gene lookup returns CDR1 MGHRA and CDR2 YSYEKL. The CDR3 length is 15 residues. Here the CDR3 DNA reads TGCGCCAGCAGCCAAGAAGGCCACTTCCAAGAGACCCAGTACTTC. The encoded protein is CASSQEGHFQETQYF.

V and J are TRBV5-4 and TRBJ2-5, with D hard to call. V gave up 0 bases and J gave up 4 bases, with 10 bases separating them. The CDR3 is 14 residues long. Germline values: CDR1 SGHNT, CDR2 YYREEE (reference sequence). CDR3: CASSLARFAETQYF. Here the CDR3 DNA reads TGTGCCAGCAGCTTGGCACGGTTCGCAGAGACCCAGTACTTC.

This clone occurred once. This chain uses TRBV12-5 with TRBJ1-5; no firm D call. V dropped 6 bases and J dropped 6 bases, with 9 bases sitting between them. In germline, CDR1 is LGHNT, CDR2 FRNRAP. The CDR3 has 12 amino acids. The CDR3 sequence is CASGVMGQPQHF. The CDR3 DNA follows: TGTGCTAGTGGGGTAATGGGTCAGCCCCAGCATTTT.

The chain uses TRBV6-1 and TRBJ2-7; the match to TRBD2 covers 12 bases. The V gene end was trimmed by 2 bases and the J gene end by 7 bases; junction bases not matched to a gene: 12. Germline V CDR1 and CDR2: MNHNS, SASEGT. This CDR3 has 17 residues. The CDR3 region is CASSENFGLAGSREQYF. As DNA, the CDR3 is TGTGCCAGCAGTGAAAACTTCGGACTAGCGGGATCTCGGGAGCAGTACTTC.

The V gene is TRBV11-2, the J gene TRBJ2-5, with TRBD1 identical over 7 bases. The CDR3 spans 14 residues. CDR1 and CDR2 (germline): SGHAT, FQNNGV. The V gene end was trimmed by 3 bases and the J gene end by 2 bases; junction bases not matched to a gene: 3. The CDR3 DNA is TGTGCCAGCAGCTTTACAGGGGCTCAAGAGACCCAGTACTTC. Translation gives CASSFTGAQETQYF.

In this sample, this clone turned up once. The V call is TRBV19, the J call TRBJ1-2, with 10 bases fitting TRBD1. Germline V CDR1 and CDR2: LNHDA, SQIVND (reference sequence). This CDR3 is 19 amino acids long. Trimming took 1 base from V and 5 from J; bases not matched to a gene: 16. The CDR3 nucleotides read TGTGCCAGTAGTATAGGACCGGGACAGGGGCTGCCCTCAGGATATGGCTACACCTTC. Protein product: CASSIGPGQGLPSGYGYTF.

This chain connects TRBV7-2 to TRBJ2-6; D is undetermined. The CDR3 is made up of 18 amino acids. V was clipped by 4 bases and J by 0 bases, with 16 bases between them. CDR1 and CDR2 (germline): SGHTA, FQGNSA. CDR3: CASSSPVWQVSGANVLTF. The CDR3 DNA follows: TGTGCCAGCAGCTCACCCGTCTGGCAAGTCTCTGGGGCCAACGTCCTGACTTTC.

The CDR3 DNA follows: TGCGCCAGCAGCTTCGGACTAGCGGGAGGCGATGAGCAGTTCTTC. Translating gives CASSFGLAGGDEQFF. This chain joins TRBV5-1 and TRBJ2-1, with TRBD2 matching over 14 bases. The V and J ends lost 2 bases and 8 bases, in that order; junction bases with no gene match: 3. The germline CDR1 and CDR2 sequences are SGHRS and YFSETQ. The CDR3 runs to 15 residues.

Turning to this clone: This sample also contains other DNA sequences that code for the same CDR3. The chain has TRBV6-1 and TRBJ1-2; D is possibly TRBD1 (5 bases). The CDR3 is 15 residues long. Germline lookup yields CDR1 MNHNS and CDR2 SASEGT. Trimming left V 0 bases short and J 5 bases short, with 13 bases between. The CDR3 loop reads CASSEARGRNYGYTF. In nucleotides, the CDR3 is TGTGCCAGCAGTGAAGCGAGGGGACGGAATTATGGCTACACCTTC.

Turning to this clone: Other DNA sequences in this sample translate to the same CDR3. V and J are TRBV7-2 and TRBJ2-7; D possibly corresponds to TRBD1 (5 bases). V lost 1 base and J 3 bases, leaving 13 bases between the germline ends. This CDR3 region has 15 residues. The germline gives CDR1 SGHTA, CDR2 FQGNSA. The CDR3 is CASSLEGTGLYEQYF. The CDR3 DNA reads TGTGCCAGCAGCTTAGAAGGAACAGGTCTCTACGAGCAGTACTTC. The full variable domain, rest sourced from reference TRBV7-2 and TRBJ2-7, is GAGVSQSPSNKVTEKGKDVELRCDPISGHTALYWYRQSLGQGLEFLIYFQGNSAPDKSGLPSDRFSAERTGGSVSTLTIQRTQQEDSAVYLCASSLEGTGLYEQYFGPGTRLTVT.

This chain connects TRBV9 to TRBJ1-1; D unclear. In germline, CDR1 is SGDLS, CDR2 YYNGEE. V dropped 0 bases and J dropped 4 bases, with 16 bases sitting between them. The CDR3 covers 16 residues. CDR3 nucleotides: TGTGCCAGCAGCGTAGTCGGAGGGATAGGAAGCACTGAAGCTTTCTTT. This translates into CASSVVGGIGSTEAFF.

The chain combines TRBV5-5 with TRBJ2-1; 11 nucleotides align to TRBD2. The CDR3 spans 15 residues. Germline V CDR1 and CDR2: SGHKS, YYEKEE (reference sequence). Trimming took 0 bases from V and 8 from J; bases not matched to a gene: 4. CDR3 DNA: TGTGCCAGCAGCTTGGAACTAGCGGGAGCCCATGAGCAGTTCTTC. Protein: CASSLELAGAHEQFF.

The CDR3 DNA follows: TGCAGCGCCTTCGCGGGAGTGCCCTACAATGAGCAGTTCTTC. It encodes CSAFAGVPYNEQFF. The rearrangement joins TRBV29-1 to TRBJ2-1, with 7 bases fitting TRBD2. V dropped 7 bases and J dropped 2; count of bases not matched to a gene: 8. The CDR3 runs 14 residues. Germline V gene lookup returns CDR1 SQVTM and CDR2 ANQGSEA.

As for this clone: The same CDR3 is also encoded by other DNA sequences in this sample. As DNA, the CDR3 is TGCGCCAGCAGCGAAGGAACCGGGGAGCTGTTTTTT. It encodes CASSEGTGELFF. The chain employs TRBV10-1 and TRBJ2-2; D gene ambiguous. This CDR3 has 12 amino acids. V gave up 6 bases and J gave up 5 bases, with 7 bases separating them. The germline V gene encodes CDR1 WNHNN and CDR2 SYGVQD (reference sequence).

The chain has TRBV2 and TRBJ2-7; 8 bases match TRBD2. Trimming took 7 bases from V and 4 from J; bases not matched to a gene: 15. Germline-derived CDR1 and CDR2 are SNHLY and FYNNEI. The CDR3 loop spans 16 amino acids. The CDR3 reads CASTLRGGSFRYEQYF. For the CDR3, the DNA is TGTGCCAGCACCCTTCGGGGGGGAAGTTTTCGTTACGAGCAGTACTTC. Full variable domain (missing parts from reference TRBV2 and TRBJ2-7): EPEVTQTPSHQVTQMGQEVILRCVPISNHLYFYWYRQILGQKVEFLVSFYNNEISEKSEIFDDQFSVERPDGSNFTLKIRSTKLEDSAMYFCASTLRGGSFRYEQYFGPGTRLTVT.

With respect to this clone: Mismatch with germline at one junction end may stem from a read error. The DNA of the CDR3 is TGTGCTAGCAGCTTGTCCGGGATCCGTCAAGAGACCCAGTACTTC. Residues: CASSLSGIRQETQYF. The genes are TRBV7-7 and TRBJ2-5; D perhaps matches TRBD2 (5 bases). CDR3 length equals 15 residues. CDR1 is SSHAT, CDR2 FNYEAQ, per germline (reference sequence).